This T cell receptor (beta chain) was documented in a study of T cell responses to AZD1222 COVID-19 vaccine. Study-wide findings and caveats: The number of AZD1222 recipients seropositive at baseline was only 5 to 7. Distributed over spike, vaccine-associated CD4 TCRs predominated at 160-218 and 743-854.

Points on this clone: Its antigen is not identified.

Libraries were prepared by immunoSEQ multiplex PCR; TCRdb keeps only in-frame clonotypes and omits some of them. The table lists approximately 150,000 clones, 70% to 90% of them singletons. Germline V gene lookup returns CDR1 MDHEN and CDR2 SYDVKM. The CDR3 totals 14 residues. V dropped 6 bases and J dropped 2; count of bases not matched to a gene: 2. The chain links TRBV28 to TRBJ1-3; TRBD1 agrees at 9 bases. The source material was peripheral blood, sampled 28 days after the second dose of the MenACWY control vaccine. This receptor was obtained from an adult who received the MenACWY meningococcal vaccine as a control. DNA of the CDR3: TGTGCCAGCAGCAGACAGGGGGCTGGAAACACCATATATTTT. Translated: CASSRQGAGNTIYF.